This entry is about one T cell receptor beta chain. Its antigen is as yet unknown. V lost 3 bases, J lost 5 bases, and 6 bases lay in between. This CDR3 has 11 amino acids. The V gene's germline CDR1 is DFQATT and CDR2 SNEGSKA (reference sequence). This entry belongs to a study of T cells after yellow fever vaccination. Across the study: Preparation of fractions with low cell numbers was performed using SMART-Seq v4 Ultra Low Input. Whole-study findings and limits: Repertoires obtained by FACS sorting could include abundant clonotypes that entered as contaminants from the bulk population. A minor fraction of clonotypes spanned both CD4 and CD8 compartments.

A single record per CDR3 protein comes from TCRdb applying MiXCR to the 5' RACE reads. The data contain 300,000 to 400,000 distinct CDR3 sequences, approximately 5.7% of them singletons. The rearrangement uses TRBV20-1 and TRBJ2-3; D gene unclear. The sequencing here drew on PBMCs, taken 5 days after the yellow fever booster vaccination. This sequence was found in a man aged 25 to 45 who received the YFV17D yellow fever vaccine. CDR3: CSASFRDTQYF. In DNA form, the CDR3 reads TGCAGTGCTAGTTTCAGAGATACGCAGTATTTT.